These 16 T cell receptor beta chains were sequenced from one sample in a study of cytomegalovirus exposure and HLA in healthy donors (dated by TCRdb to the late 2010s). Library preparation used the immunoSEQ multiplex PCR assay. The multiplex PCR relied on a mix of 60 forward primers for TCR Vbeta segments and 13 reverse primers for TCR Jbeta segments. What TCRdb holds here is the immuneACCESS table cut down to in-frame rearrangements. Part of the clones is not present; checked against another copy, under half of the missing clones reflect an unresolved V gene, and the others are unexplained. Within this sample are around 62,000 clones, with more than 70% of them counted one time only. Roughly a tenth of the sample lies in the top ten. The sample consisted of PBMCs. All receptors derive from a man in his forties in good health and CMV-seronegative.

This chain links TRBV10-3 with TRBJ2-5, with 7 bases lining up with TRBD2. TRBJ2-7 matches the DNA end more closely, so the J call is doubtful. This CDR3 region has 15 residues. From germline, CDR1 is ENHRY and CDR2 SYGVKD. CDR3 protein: CAISDSREGPDEQYF. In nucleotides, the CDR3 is TGTGCCATCAGTGATTCAAGGGAGGGCCCGGACGAGCAGTACTTC.

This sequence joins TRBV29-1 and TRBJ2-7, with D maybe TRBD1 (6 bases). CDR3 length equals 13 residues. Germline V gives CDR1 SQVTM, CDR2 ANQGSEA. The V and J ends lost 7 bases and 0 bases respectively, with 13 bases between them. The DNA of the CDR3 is TGCAGCGCCAACAGGGCTAACTCCTACGAGCAGTACTTC. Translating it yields CSANRANSYEQYF.

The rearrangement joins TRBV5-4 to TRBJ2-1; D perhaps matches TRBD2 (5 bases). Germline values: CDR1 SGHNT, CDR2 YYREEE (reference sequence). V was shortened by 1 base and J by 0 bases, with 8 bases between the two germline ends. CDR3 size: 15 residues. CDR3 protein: CASSLSGSSYNEQFF. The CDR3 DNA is TGTGCCAGCAGCTTGAGCGGCAGCTCCTACAATGAGCAGTTCTTC. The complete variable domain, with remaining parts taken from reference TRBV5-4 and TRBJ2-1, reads ETGVTQSPTHLIKTRGQQVTLRCSSQSGHNTVSWYQQALGQGPQFIFQYYREEENGRGNFPPRFSGLQFPNYSSELNVNALELDDSALYLCASSLSGSSYNEQFFGPGTRLTVL.

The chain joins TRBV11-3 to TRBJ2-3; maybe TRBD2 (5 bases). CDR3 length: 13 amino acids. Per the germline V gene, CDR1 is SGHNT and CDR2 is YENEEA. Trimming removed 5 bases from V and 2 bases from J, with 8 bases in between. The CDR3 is CASSDGVTDTQYF. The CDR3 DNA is TGTGCCAGCAGCGACGGGGTCACAGATACGCAGTATTTT.

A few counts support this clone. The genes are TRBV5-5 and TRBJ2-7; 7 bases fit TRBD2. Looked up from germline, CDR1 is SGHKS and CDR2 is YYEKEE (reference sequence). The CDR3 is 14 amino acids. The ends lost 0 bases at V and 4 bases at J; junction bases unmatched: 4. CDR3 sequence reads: CASSLGVSGYEQYF. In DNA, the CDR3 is TGTGCCAGCAGCTTGGGGGTTAGCGGGTACGAGCAGTACTTC.

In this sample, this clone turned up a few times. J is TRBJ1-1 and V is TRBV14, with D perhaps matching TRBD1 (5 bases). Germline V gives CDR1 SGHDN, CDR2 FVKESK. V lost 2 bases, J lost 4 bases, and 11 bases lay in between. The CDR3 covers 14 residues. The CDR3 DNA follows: TGTGCCAGCAGCCAACAAGGGAGGGGCACTGAAGCTTTCTTT. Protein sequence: CASSQQGRGTEAFF.

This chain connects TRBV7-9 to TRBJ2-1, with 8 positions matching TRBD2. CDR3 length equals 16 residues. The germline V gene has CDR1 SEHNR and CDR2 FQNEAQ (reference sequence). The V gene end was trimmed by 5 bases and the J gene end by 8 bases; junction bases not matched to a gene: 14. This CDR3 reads CASSKISGNMGDEQFF. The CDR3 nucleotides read TGTGCCAGCAGCAAAATTAGCGGGAATATGGGGGATGAGCAGTTCTTC.

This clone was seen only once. The CDR3 region is CSGSGGRGADTQYF. The CDR3 region has the DNA TGCAGCGGATCCGGCGGGAGGGGCGCAGATACGCAGTATTTT. This sequence joins TRBV29-1 and TRBJ2-3, with 9 bases aligning to TRBD2. The V gene's germline CDR1 is SQVTM and CDR2 ANQGSEA. The CDR3 is 14 amino acids. J was trimmed by 4 bases and V by 7 bases; bases with no gene match: 9.

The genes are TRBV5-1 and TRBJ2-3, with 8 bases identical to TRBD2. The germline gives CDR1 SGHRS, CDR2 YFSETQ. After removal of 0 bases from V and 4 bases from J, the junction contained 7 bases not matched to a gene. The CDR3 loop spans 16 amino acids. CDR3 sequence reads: CASSLATSATSDTQYF. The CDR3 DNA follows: TGCGCCAGCAGCTTGGCGACTAGCGCCACTTCAGATACGCAGTATTTT.

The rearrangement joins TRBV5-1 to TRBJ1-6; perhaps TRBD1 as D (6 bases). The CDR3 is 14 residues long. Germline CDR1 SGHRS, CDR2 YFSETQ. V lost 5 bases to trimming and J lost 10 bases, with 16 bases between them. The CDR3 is CASRHDRSQSPLHF. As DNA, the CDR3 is TGCGCCAGCAGACACGACAGGAGTCAGTCACCCCTCCACTTT.

In DNA, the CDR3 is TGTGCCAGCAGTGCCTTCGACAGGGACAATCAGCCCCAGCATTTT. It yields the protein CASSAFDRDNQPQHF. The chain employs TRBV2 and TRBJ1-5; TRBD1 matches 7 bases. J lost 3 bases, V lost 4 bases, and 6 bases had no gene match. Germline V lookup: CDR1 SNHLY, CDR2 FYNNEI. The CDR3 runs 15 residues.

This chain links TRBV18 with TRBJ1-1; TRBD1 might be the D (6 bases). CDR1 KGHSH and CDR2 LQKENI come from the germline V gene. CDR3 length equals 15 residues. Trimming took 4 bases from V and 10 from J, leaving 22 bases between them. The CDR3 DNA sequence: TGTGCCAGCTCACTCGGACAGACCCTATCGAGTGGAGCTTTCTTT. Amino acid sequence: CASSLGQTLSSGAFF.

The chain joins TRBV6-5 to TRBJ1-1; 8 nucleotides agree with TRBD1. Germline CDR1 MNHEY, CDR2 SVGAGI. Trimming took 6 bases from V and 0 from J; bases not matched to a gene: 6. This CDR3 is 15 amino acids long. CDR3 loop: CASSRTGGMNTEAFF. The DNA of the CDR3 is TGTGCCAGCAGCCGCACAGGGGGAATGAACACTGAAGCTTTCTTT.

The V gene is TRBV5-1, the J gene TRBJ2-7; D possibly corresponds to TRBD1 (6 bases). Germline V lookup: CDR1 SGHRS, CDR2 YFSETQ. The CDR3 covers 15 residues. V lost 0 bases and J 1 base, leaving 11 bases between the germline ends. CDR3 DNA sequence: TGCGCCAGCAGCTTGGGACCGACAGGTTCCTACGAGCAGTACTTC. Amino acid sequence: CASSLGPTGSYEQYF.

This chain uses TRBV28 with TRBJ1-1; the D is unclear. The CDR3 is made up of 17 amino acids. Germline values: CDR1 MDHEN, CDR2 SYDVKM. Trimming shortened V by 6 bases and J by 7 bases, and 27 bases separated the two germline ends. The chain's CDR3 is CASSPEGRRQLGREAFF. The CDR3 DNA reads TGTGCCAGCAGCCCAGAGGGCCGTAGGCAACTGGGTCGTGAAGCTTTCTTT.

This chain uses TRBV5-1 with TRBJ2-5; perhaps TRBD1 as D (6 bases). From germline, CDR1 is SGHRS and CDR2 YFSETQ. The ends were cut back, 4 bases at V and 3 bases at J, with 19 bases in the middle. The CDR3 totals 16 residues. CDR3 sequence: CASSPGSGQWEETQYF. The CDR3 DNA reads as TGCGCCAGCAGCCCAGGGAGCGGACAGTGGGAAGAGACCCAGTACTTC.